The clone carrying this T cell receptor (beta chain) has at least ten counts. Its antigen is unidentified. This CDR3 is 16 amino acids long. The germline V gene encodes CDR1 LGHDT and CDR2 YNNKEL (reference sequence). The V and J ends lost 1 base and 2 bases respectively, with 13 bases between them. This entry comes from a study of T-cell reconstitution after alpha-beta-depleted transplantation in children. Unique molecular identifiers were incorporated into the prepared TCRbeta library. In TCRdb, the PCR reads were re-called with MiXCR into one record per CDR3 protein. Found here are over 450,000 distinct CDR3 sequences, under 12% of them singletons; the top ten hold about 2.1%. Study-wide results and caveats: By one year post-transplant, T-cell counts and diversity largely arose from T cells that were newly produced. Expanded graft clones numbering several hundred reportedly gave rise to alpha-beta T cells about two months after transplant. Some patients owed their high day-60 TCRbeta diversity to surviving recipient T cells and thymic progenitors.

The V gene is TRBV3-1, the J gene TRBJ2-3; D not certain. The source material was PBMCs, sampled before TCRalphabeta/CD19-depleted stem cell transplant. This receptor was identified in a child under 10 years old with inherited bone marrow failure, due to receive a stem cell transplant. The CDR3 bases are TGTGCCAGCAGCCAAGGGGAAAGGAACTACACAGATACGCAGTATTTT. It is translated as CASSQGERNYTDTQYF.